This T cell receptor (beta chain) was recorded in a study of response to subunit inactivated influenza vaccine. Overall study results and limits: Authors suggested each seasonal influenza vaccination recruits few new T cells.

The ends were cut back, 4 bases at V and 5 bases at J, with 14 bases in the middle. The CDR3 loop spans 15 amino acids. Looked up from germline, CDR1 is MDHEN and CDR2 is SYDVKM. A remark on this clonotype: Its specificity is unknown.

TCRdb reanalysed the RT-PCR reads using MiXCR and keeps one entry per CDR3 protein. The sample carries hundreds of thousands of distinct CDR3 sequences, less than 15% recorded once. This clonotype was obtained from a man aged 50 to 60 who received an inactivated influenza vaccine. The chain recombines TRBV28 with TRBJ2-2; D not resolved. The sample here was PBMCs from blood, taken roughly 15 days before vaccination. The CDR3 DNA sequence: TGTGCCAGCAGTTACCCCTACGTTCGTACCGGGGAGCTGTTTTTT. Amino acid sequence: CASSYPYVRTGELFF.